This T cell receptor beta chain is from a study of beta chain features in type 1 diabetes. Study as a whole: Sorted cells numbering roughly 100,000,000 were examined across all samples.

The CDR3 is 13 amino acids. Germline CDR1 is SQVTM and CDR2 is ANQGSEA. Between the trimmed V and J ends, which lost 4 bases and 2 bases, there was a span of 6 bases. Isolation of CD4+ naive, central memory, regulatory and stem cell-like memory cells was achieved by sorting via CD45RO/CCR7/CD25/CD127/CD95/CD27. Populations obtained by sorting all exceeded 95% purity. Study-level findings and limits: At VDJ recombination sites, type 1 diabetes patients had fewer insertions and more deleted nucleotides.

This clone appeared a few times. The antigen is not known. The isolated RNA, all of it, was reverse transcribed, so expressed TCRB transcripts were what got sequenced. Sequencing was performed with immunoSEQ multiplex PCR; in TCRdb, only in-frame clones are kept and a portion is missing. The repertoire has some 500,000 clones, around 10% of them found once; the top ten carry about 0.042%. The chain couples TRBV29-1 to TRBJ2-6; D is unclear. The sample comprised naive CD4+ T cells from blood. The TCR originated in a young woman in good health. CDR3 protein: CSVALTGANVLTF. CDR3 in DNA: TGCAGCGTTGCGCTGACTGGGGCCAACGTCCTGACTTTC.